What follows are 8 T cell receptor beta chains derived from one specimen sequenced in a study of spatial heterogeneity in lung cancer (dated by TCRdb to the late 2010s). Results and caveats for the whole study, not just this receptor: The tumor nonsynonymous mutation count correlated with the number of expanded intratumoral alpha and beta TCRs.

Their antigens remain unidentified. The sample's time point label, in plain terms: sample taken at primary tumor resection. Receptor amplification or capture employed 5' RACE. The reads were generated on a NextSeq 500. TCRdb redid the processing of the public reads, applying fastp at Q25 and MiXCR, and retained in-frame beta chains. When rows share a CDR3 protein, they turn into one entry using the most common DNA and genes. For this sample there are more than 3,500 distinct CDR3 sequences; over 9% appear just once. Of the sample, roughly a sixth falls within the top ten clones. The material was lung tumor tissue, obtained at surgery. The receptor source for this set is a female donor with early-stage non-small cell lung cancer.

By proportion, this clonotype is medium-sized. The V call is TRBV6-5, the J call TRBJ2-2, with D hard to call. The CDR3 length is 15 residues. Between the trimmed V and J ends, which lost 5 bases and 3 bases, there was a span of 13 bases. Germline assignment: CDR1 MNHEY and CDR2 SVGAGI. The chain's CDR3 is CASSLFGRDTGELFF. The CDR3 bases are TGTGCCAGCAGTCTATTCGGACGGGACACCGGGGAGCTGTTTTTT.

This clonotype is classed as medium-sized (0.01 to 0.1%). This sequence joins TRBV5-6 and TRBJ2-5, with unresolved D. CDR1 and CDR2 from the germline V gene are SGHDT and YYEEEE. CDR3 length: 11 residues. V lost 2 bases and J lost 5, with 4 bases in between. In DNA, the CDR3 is TGTGCCAGCAGCTTCTTGGAGACCCAGTACTTC. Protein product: CASSFLETQYF.

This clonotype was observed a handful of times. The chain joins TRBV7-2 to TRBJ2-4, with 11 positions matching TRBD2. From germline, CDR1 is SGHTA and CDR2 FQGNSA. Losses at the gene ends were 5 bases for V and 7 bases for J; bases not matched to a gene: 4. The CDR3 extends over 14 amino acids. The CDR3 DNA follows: TGTGCCAGCAGCCCGGGGACTAGCGGTAACATTCAGTACTTC. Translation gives CASSPGTSGNIQYF.

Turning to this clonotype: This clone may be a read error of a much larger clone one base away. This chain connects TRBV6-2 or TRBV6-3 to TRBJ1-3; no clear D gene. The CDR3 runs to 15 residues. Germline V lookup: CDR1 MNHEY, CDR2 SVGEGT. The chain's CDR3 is CARSYSASSGNTIYF. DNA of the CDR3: TGTGCCAGAAGTTACTCGGCAAGCTCTGGAAACACCATATATTTT.

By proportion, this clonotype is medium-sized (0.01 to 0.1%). The CDR3 DNA is TGTGCCATCAGTGAGTCCCGGGTCTTCGGGGGTACCTACGAGCAGTACTTC. Translated, it gives CAISESRVFGGTYEQYF. The chain uses TRBV10-3 and TRBJ2-7; perhaps TRBD2 as D (6 bases). The CDR3 has 17 amino acids. Germline V gives CDR1 ENHRY, CDR2 SYGVKD. With 0 bases removed from V and 2 bases from J, the gap between germline ends came to 17 bases.

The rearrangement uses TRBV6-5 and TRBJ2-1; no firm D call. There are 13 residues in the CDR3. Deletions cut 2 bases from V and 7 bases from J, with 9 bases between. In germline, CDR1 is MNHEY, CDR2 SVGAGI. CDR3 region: CASSYIPGNEQFF. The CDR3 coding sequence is TGTGCCAGCAGTTACATCCCAGGAAATGAGCAGTTCTTC.

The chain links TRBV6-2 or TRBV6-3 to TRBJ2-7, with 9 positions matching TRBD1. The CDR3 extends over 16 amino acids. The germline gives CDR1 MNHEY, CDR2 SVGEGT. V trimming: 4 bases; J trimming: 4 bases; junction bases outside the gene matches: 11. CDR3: CASSSPPTGGIYEQYF. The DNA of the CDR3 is TGTGCCAGCAGTTCCCCGCCGACAGGGGGGATTTACGAGCAGTACTTC.

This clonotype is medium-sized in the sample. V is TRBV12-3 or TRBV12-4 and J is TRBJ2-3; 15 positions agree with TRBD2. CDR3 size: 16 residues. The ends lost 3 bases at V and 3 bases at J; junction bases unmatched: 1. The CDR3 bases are TGTGCCAGCAGTTTTGGGACTAGCGGGGGGACAGATACGCAGTATTTT. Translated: CASSFGTSGGTDTQYF.